This T cell receptor (beta chain) is from a study of graft-versus-host responses after intestinal transplantation. Findings and caveats of the study: Analysis identified GvH clones in recipient marrow, with some appearing first in ileum or blood.

Lamina propria and intraepithelial lymphocytes were released by processing graft tissue. V trimming: 6 bases; J trimming: 4 bases; junction bases outside the gene matches: 4. CDR3 length: 14 amino acids. Germline values: CDR1 MDHEN, CDR2 SYDVKM. This table comes from immunoSEQ multiplex PCR, and its TCRdb copy is limited to in-frame clones, with some not included. Of around 15,000 clones in the sample, approximately 70% were seen once. Details on this clone: The target antigen is unknown. Other DNA sequences in the sample encode the same CDR3.

The chain uses TRBV28 and TRBJ2-2; 8 nucleotides match TRBD1. The receptor was isolated from a human patient who received an intestinal transplant, so some T cells may come from the graft donor. The sample consisted of ileum tissue, taken approximately 690 days after intestinal transplantation. CDR3 in DNA: TGTGCCAGCAGCCTGGGACAGGCCACCGGGGAGCTGTTTTTT. Translated: CASSLGQATGELFF.